What follows is one T cell receptor beta chain and its context. This sample was included in a study of blood T cell repertoires in COVID-19. Trimming stripped 4 bases from V and 3 bases from J, with 10 bases between. Germline-derived CDR1 and CDR2 are GTSNPN and SVGIG (reference sequence). The CDR3 covers 12 residues. Authors' methods: Amplifying reference gene primers gave estimates of nucleated cell counts. Clones were read by immunoSEQ multiplex PCR, and TCRdb kept only the in-frame ones, dropping some. For V, J and clone size, that table is used; D and trimming come from the DNA. The sample has some 190,000 clones; 85% to 90% are singletons.

Sequencing was performed on peripheral blood. The chain is built from TRBV30 and TRBJ2-7; perhaps TRBD1 as D (6 bases). The receptor comes from a man younger than 35 with active or convalescent COVID-19. The DNA of the CDR3 is TGTGCCTGGATAATACAGGGCTACGAGCAGTACTTC. Its protein is CAWIIQGYEQYF.